Shown below are 12 T cell receptor beta chains from a single sample sequenced in a study of blood T cell repertoires in COVID-19. Data came from immunoSEQ multiplex PCR; TCRdb stores just in-frame clones and leaves some out. The sample consists of under 250,000 clones, 86% of them appearing once. The sequenced sample consisted of peripheral blood. The source of these receptors is a woman aged 55-69 years who had recovered from COVID-19.

The rearrangement joins TRBV28 to TRBJ1-2, with 7 bases lining up with TRBD1. From germline, CDR1 is MDHEN and CDR2 SYDVKM. CDR3 size: 11 residues. The CDR3 DNA reads TGTGGGGCCGGACAGGTCTATGGCTACACCTTC. Translated, it gives CGAGQVYGYTF.

V and J are TRBV5-1 and TRBJ2-3; TRBD2 aligns across 7 bases. The germline gives CDR1 SGHRS, CDR2 YFSETQ. V trimming: 4 bases; J trimming: 1 base; junction bases outside the gene matches: 6. The CDR3 is 15 amino acids. The CDR3 sequence: CASSASSGRTDTQYF. The CDR3 bases are TGCGCCAGCAGCGCCTCTAGCGGCCGCACAGATACGCAGTATTTT. Full variable domain (missing parts from reference TRBV5-1 and TRBJ2-3): KAGVTQTPRYLIKTRGQQVTLSCSPISGHRSVSWYQQTPGQGLQFLFEYFSETQRNKGNFPGRFSGRQFSNSRSEMNVSTLELGDSALYLCASSASSGRTDTQYFGPGTRLTVL.

The count of this clone is one. The V and J genes are TRBV6-5 and TRBJ1-2; D may be TRBD1 (6 bases). Germline V CDR1 and CDR2: MNHEY, SVGAGI. CDR3 length equals 13 residues. Trimming took 7 bases from V and 3 from J, leaving 12 bases between them. CDR3: CASTLDRYYGYTF. CDR3 coding DNA: TGTGCCAGCACCCTCGACAGGTACTATGGCTACACCTTC.

The CDR3 sequence: CASSERGDEQYF. CDR3 nucleotide sequence: TGTGCCAGTAGTGAGCGGGGAGACGAGCAGTACTTC. The rearrangement uses TRBV19 and TRBJ2-7, with 7 bases aligning to TRBD2. Germline CDR1 and CDR2: LNHDA and SQIVND (reference sequence). This CDR3 is built from 12 residues. J lost 5 bases, V lost 5 bases, and 3 bases had no gene match.

This chain connects TRBV6-2 or TRBV6-3 to TRBJ2-3, with D possibly being TRBD1 (5 bases). The V end was cut by 5 bases, the J end by 6 bases, with 12 bases between. Germline assignment: CDR1 MNHEY and CDR2 SVGEGT. This CDR3 spans 13 amino acids. CDR3: CASSLGAGDTQYF. CDR3 coding DNA: TGTGCCAGCAGTCTTGGGGCCGGGGATACGCAGTATTTT.

The chain has TRBV19 and TRBJ2-6, with TRBD1 identical over 7 bases. The CDR3 has 18 amino acids. CDR1 and CDR2 from the germline V gene are LNHDA and SQIVND (reference sequence). V dropped 5 bases and J dropped 0; count of bases not matched to a gene: 10. The CDR3 bases are TGTGCCAGTAGTGCTGGGACAGAGGACTTCTCTGGGGCCAACGTCCTGACTTTC. Protein product: CASSAGTEDFSGANVLTF.

The J gene is TRBJ1-1, the V gene TRBV6-2 or TRBV6-3, with a possible D match to TRBD1 (6 bases). Trimming pared 4 bases from V and 0 bases from J, leaving 12 bases between. This CDR3 is 15 amino acids long. The germline CDR1 and CDR2 sequences are MNHEY and SVGEGT. The CDR3 coding sequence is TGTGCCAGCAGTTCATGGACAGCCATGAACACTGAAGCTTTCTTT. It encodes CASSSWTAMNTEAFF.

The chain joins TRBV15 to TRBJ2-5; 9 nucleotides agree with TRBD1. The CDR3 sequence is 17 residues long. V trimming: 1 base; J trimming: 5 bases; junction bases outside the gene matches: 11. Germline values: CDR1 LNHNV, CDR2 YYDKDF (reference sequence). In DNA form, the CDR3 reads TGTGCCACCAGCAGAGTGCGGGGACAGGGAGAATGGGAGACCCAGTACTTC. It specifies CATSRVRGQGEWETQYF.

The chain has TRBV7-3 and TRBJ1-3, with a possible D match to TRBD1 (6 bases). Germline CDR1 SGHTA, CDR2 FQGTGA. The length of the CDR3 is 18 residues. V was trimmed by 0 bases and J by 4 bases, leaving 19 bases between them. In DNA form, the CDR3 reads TGTGCCAGCAGCTTAACCCGTCAGGGGATGCAGTTCGGAAACACCATATATTTT. Its protein product is CASSLTRQGMQFGNTIYF.

The V gene is TRBV29-1, the J gene TRBJ2-7; 7 bases line up with TRBD2. CDR1 and CDR2 from the germline V gene are SQVTM and ANQGSEA. The CDR3 runs 12 residues. Trimming cost V 1 base and J 5 bases; bases outside gene matches: 2. CDR3 loop: CSVEGSGDEQYF. CDR3 DNA sequence: TGCAGCGTTGAAGGCAGCGGGGACGAGCAGTACTTC.

The genes are TRBV11-3 and TRBJ2-1; 8 positions agree with TRBD2. Germline V gene lookup returns CDR1 SGHNT and CDR2 YENEEA. The V gene end was trimmed by 2 bases and the J gene end by 1 base; junction bases not matched to a gene: 4. The CDR3 is 16 residues long. The chain's CDR3 is CASSLLGGGSYNEQFF. The CDR3 DNA is TGTGCCAGCAGCTTATTAGGCGGGGGGTCCTACAATGAGCAGTTCTTC.

This chain connects TRBV7-9 to TRBJ1-6; unclear D gene. The CDR3 runs to 13 residues. V lost 3 bases and J lost 10, with 10 bases in between. CDR1 is SEHNR, CDR2 FQNEAQ, per germline (reference sequence). The CDR3 loop reads CASSLEQSSPLHF. The CDR3 DNA sequence: TGTGCCAGCAGCTTGGAGCAGTCGTCACCCCTCCACTTT.